This TCR beta chain was obtained from a study of T cells in localized non-small cell lung cancer. Data came from immunoSEQ multiplex PCR; TCRdb stores just in-frame clones and leaves some out. Of roughly 77,000 clones in the sample, 88% were seen once. Germline V gives CDR1 MNHEY, CDR2 SMNVEV (reference sequence). Trimming removed 6 bases from V and 5 bases from J; junction bases left unmatched: 1. This CDR3 spans 12 amino acids. Sequenced material: peripheral blood, taken before any cancer treatment. The receptor comes from a woman between 35 and 75 years old with stage I squamous cell lung carcinoma. J is TRBJ2-7 and V is TRBV27, with TRBD1 identical over 10 bases. In DNA, the CDR3 is TGTGCCAGCAGGACAGGGGGCGACGAGCAGTACTTC. Amino acids: CASRTGGDEQYF.